The present TCR beta chain was sequenced within a study of cytomegalovirus exposure and HLA in healthy donors. Study observations and caveats: Previous analysis showed most TCR beta V segments were productive about 87% or about 30% of the time. An analysis that came later showed most CMV-associated TCR beta chains appearing HLA-restricted. Confirmation in vitro established that a few CMV-associated chains were specific for CMV antigens.

The primer mix had 60 Vbeta and 13 Jbeta primers. Profiling relied on immunoSEQ multiplex PCR, and the TCRdb table lists in-frame clones only, not all of them. The listing records approximately 130,000 clones. As concerns this clone: Antigen: not known.

The specimen sequenced was PBMCs. The sequence derives from a woman in her sixties or seventies in good health and CMV-seronegative.

Here the CDR3 reads CASSLSGTTNTEAFF. The CDR3 nucleotides read TGTGCCAGCAGCTTGTCAGGGACAACGAACACTGAAGCTTTCTTT. This chain uses TRBV5-5 with TRBJ1-1; TRBD1 is a possible D gene (6 bases). Germline lookup yields CDR1 SGHKS and CDR2 YYEKEE (reference sequence). V was trimmed by 1 base and J by 1 base, leaving 11 bases between them. This CDR3 has 15 amino acids. The whole variable domain, remainder taken from reference TRBV5-5 and TRBJ1-1, is DAGVTQSPTHLIKTRGQQVTLRCSPISGHKSVSWYQQVLGQGPQFIFQYYEKEERGRGNFPDRFSARQFPNYSSELNVNALLLGDSALYLCASSLSGTTNTEAFFGQGTRLTVV.